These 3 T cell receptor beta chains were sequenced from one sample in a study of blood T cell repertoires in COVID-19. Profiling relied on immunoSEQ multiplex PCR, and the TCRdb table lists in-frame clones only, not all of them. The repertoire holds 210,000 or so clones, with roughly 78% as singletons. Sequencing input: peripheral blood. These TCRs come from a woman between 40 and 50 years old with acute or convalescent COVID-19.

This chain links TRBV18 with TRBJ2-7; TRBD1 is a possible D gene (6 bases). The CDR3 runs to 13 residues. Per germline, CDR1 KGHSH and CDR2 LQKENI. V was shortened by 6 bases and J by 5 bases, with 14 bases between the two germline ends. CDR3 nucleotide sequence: TGTGCCAGCTCCCTCCAACAGGGTAACGAGCAGTACTTC. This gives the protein CASSLQQGNEQYF.

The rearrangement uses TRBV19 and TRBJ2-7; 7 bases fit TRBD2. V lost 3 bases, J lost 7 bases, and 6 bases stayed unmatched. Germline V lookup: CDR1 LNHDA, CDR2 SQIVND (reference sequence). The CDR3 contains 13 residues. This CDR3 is CASSIYFGGEQYF. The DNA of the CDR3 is TGTGCCAGTAGTATTTATTTCGGGGGGGAGCAGTACTTC.

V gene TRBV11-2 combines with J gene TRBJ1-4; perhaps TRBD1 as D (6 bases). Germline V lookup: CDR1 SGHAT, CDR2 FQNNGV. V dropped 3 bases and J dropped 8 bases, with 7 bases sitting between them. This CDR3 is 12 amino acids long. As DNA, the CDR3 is TGTGCCAGCAGCTTTGGGACAGAAAAACTGTTTTTT. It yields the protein CASSFGTEKLFF.